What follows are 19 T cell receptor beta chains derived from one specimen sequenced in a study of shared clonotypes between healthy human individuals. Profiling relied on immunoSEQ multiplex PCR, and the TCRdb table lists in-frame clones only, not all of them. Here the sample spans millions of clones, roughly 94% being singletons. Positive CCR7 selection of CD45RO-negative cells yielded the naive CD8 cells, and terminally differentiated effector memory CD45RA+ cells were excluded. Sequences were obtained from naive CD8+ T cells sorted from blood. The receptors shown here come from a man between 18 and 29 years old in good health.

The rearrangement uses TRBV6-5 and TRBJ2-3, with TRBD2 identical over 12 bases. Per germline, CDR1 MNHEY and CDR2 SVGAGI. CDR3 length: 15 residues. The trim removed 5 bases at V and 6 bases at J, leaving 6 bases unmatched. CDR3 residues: CASSPLTSGSDTQYF. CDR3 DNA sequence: TGTGCCAGCAGTCCCCTGACTAGCGGGAGCGATACGCAGTATTTT.

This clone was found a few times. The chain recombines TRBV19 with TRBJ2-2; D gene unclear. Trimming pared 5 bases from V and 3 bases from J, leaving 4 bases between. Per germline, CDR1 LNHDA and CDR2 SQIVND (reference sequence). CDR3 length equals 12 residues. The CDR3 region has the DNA TGTGCCAGTAGTGGGTACACCGGGGAGCTGTTTTTT. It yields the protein CASSGYTGELFF.

The CDR3 coding sequence is TGTGCCAGCAGCTACGGCCTTGTAGGAGGGGGAGGCCAGCCCCAGCATTTT. The encoded protein is CASSYGLVGGGGQPQHF. This sequence joins TRBV7-9 and TRBJ1-5, with a possible D match to TRBD1 (6 bases). Per the germline V gene, CDR1 is SEHNR and CDR2 is FQNEAQ (reference sequence). CDR3 length equals 17 residues. Trimming removed 4 bases from V and 7 bases from J, with 23 bases in between.

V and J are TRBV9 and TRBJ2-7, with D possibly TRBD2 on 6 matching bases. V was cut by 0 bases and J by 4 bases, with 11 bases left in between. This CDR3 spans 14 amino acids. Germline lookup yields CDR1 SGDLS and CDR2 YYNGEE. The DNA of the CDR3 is TGTGCCAGCAGCGTAGCCTCGAGCGGGTACGAGCAGTACTTC. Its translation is CASSVASSGYEQYF.

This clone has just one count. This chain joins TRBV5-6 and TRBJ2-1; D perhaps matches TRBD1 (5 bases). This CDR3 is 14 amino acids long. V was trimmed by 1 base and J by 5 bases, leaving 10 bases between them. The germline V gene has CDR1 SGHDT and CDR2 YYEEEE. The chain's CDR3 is CASSLRQLDNEQFF. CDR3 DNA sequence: TGTGCCAGCAGCTTGAGACAGCTAGACAATGAGCAGTTCTTC. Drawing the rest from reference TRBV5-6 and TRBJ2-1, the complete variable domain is DAGVTQSPTHLIKTRGQQVTLRCSPKSGHDTVSWYQQALGQGPQFIFQYYEEEERQRGNFPDRFSGHQFPNYSSELNVNALLLGDSALYLCASSLRQLDNEQFFGPGTRLTVL.

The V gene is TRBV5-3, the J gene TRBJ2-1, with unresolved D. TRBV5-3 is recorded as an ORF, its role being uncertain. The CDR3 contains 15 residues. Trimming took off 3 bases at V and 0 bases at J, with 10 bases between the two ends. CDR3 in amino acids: CARSCRARSYNEQFF. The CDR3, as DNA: TGTGCCAGAAGCTGCCGGGCCCGCTCCTACAATGAGCAGTTCTTC.

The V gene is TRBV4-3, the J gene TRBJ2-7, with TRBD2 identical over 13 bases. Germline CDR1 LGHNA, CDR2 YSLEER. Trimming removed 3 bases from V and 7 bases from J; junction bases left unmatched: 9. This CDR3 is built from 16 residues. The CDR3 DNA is TGCGCCAGCAGCCAGGGACTAGCGGGGCTTTTAGGTGAGCAGTACTTC. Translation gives CASSQGLAGLLGEQYF.

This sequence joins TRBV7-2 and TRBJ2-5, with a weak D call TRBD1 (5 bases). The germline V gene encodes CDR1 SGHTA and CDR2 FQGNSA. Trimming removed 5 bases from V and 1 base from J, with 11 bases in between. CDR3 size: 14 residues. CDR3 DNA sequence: TGTGCCAGCAGCCCCCAGGGAATCCAAGAGACCCAGTACTTC. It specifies CASSPQGIQETQYF.

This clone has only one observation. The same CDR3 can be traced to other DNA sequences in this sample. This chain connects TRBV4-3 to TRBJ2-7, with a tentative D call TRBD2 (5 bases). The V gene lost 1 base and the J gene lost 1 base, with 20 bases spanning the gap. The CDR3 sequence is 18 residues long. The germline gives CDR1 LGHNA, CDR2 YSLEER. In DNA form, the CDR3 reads TGCGCCAGCAGCCAAGCCGCCTCTACTAGTGGACTTTCCTACGAGCAGTACTTC. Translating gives CASSQAASTSGLSYEQYF.

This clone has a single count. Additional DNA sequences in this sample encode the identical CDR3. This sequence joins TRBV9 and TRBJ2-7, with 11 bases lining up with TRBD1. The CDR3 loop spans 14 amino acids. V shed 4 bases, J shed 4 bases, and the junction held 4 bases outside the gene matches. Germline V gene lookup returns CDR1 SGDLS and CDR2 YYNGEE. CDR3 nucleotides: TGTGCCAGCAGCCTCGGGACAGGGGGATACGAGCAGTACTTC. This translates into CASSLGTGGYEQYF.

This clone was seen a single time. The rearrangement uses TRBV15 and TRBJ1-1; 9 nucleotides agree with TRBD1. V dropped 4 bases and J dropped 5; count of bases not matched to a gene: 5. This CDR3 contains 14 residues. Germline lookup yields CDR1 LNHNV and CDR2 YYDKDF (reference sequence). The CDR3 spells CATSTGTGRTEAFF. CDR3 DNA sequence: TGTGCCACCAGCACTGGGACAGGGCGGACTGAAGCTTTCTTT. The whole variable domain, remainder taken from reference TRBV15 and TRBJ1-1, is DAMVIQNPRYQVTQFGKPVTLSCSQTLNHNVMYWYQQKSSQAPKLLFHYYDKDFNNEADTPDNFQSRRPNTSFCFLDIRSPGLGDTAMYLCATSTGTGRTEAFFGQGTRLTVV.

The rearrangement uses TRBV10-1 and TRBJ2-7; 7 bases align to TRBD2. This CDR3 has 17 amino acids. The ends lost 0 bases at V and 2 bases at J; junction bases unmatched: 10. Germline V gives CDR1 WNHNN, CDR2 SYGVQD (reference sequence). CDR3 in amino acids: CASSESGRVGRAYEQYF. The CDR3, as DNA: TGCGCCAGCAGTGAGTCGGGCAGGGTGGGGAGGGCCTACGAGCAGTACTTC.

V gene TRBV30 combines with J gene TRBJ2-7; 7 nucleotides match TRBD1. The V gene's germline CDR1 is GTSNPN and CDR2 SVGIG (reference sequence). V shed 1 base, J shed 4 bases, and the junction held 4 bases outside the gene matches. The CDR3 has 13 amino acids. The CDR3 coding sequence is TGTGCCTGGAGTGGGGGGACAGTTTACGAGCAGTACTTC. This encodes CAWSGGTVYEQYF.

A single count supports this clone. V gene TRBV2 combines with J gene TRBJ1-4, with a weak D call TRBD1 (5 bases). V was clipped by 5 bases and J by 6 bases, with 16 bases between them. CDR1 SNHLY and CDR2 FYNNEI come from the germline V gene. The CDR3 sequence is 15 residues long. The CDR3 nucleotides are TGTGCCAGCAGTACGGGACTACTCTCGGATGAAAAACTGTTTTTT. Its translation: CASSTGLLSDEKLFF.

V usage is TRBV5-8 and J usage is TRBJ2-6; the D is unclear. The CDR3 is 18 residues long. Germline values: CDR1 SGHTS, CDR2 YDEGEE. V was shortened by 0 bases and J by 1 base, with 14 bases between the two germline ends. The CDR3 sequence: CASSLGFGPTSGANVLTF. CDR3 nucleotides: TGTGCCAGCAGCTTGGGTTTCGGACCCACGTCTGGGGCCAACGTCCTGACTTTC.

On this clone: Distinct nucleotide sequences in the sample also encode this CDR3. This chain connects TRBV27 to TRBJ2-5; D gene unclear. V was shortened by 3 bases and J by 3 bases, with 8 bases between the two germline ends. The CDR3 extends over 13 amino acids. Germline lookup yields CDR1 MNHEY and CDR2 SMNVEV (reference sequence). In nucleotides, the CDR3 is TGTGCCAGCAGTTTCGCAGGAGAAGAGACCCAGTACTTC. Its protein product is CASSFAGEETQYF.

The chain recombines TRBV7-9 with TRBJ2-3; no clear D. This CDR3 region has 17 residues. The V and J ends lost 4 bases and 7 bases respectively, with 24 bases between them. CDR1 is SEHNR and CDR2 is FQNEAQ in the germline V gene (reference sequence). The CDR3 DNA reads TGTGCCAGCAGCTCTCCCCGGACCAATCTCGTGGAGAATACGCAGTATTTT. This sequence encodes CASSSPRTNLVENTQYF.

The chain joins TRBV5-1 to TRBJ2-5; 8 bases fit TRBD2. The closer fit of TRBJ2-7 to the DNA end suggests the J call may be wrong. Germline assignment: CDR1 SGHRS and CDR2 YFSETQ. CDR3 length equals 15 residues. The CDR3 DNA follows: TGCGCCAGCAGCTTGGCCTTAGCGGGATCCTACGAGCAGTACTTC. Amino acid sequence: CASSLALAGSYEQYF.

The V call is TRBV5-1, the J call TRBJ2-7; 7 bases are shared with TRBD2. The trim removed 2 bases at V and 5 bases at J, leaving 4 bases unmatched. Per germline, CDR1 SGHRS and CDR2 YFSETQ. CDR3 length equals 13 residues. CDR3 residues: CASSFGTINEQYF. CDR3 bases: TGCGCCAGCAGCTTCGGGACTATTAACGAGCAGTACTTC.